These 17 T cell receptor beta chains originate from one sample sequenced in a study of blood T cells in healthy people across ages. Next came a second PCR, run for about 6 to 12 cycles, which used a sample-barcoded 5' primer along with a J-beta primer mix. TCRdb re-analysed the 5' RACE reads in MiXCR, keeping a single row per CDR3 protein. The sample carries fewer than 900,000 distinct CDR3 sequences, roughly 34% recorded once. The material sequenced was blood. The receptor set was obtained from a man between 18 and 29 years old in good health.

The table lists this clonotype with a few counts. The CDR3 here is CSHYLSDTNYGYTF. CDR3 in DNA: TGCAGTCACTATCTCTCGGACACTAACTATGGCTACACCTTC. This chain links TRBV20-1 with TRBJ1-2; a possible D gene is TRBD1 (5 bases). The V and J ends lost 8 bases and 0 bases respectively, with 16 bases between them. Germline values: CDR1 DFQATT, CDR2 SNEGSKA (reference sequence). The CDR3 length is 14 residues.

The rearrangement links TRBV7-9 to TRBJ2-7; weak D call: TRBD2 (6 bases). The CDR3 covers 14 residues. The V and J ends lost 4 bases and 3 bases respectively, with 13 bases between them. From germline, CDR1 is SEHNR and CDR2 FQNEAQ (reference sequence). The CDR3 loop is CASSSGLTLYEQYF. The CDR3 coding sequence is TGTGCCAGCAGCTCGGGACTCACCCTCTACGAGCAGTACTTC.

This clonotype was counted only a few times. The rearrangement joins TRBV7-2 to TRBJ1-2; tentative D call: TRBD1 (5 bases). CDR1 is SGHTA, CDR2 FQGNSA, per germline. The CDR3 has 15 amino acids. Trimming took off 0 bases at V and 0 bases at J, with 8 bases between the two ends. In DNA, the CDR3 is TGTGCCAGCAGCTTAGCCAGGACAACTAACTATGGCTACACCTTC. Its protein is CASSLARTTNYGYTF.

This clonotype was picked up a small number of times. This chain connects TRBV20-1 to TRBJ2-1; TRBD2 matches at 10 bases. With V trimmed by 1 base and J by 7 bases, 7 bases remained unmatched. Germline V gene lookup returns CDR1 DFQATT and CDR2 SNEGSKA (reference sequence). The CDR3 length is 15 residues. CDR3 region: CSARGLAGVSNEQFF. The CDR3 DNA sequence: TGCAGTGCTAGAGGGCTAGCGGGGGTCTCAAATGAGCAGTTCTTC.

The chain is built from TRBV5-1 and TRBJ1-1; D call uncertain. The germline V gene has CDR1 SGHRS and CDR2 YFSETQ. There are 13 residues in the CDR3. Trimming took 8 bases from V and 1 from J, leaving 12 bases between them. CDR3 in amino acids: CASNPEENTEAFF. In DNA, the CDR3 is TGCGCCAGTAACCCGGAGGAGAACACTGAAGCTTTCTTT.

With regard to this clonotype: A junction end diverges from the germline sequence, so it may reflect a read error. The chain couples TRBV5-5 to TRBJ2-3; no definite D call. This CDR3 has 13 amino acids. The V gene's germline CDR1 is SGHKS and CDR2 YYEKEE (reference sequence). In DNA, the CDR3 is TGTGCCGGCAGCTTTACTCGGGTCGATACGCAGTATTTT. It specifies CAGSFTRVDTQYF.

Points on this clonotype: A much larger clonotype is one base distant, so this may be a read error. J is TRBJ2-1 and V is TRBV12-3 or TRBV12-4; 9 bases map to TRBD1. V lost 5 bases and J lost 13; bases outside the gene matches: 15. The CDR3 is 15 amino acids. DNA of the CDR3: TGTGCCAGCAGTCTCCGGGACAGGGTACAAGAGACCCAGTTCTTC. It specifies CASSLRDRVQETQFF.

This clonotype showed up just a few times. The CDR3 region is CASSQTGTSGGYNEQFF. The CDR3 DNA reads TGTGCCAGCAGCCAAACTGGGACTAGCGGGGGCTACAATGAGCAGTTCTTC. The chain links TRBV4-2 to TRBJ2-1; 14 bases line up with TRBD2. Germline V lookup: CDR1 LGHNA, CDR2 YNFKEQ. The CDR3 runs to 17 residues. V lost 2 bases and J lost 3; bases outside the gene matches: 3.

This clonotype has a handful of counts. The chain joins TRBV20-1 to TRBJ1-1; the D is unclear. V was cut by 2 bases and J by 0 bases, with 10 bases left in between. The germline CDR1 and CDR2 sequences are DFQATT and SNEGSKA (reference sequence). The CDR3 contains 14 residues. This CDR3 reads CSARRQAMNTEAFF. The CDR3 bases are TGCAGTGCTAGAAGGCAGGCCATGAACACTGAAGCTTTCTTT.

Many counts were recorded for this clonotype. This chain's CDR3 is CSAPLAGGVDTQYF. The CDR3 bases are TGCAGTGCTCCTCTAGCGGGGGGTGTAGATACGCAGTATTTT. The chain is built from TRBV20-1 and TRBJ2-3; TRBD2 matches at 11 bases. J gave up 5 bases and V 5 bases, and 6 bases lay outside the gene matches. CDR1 is DFQATT, CDR2 SNEGSKA, per germline (reference sequence). The CDR3 sequence is 14 residues long.

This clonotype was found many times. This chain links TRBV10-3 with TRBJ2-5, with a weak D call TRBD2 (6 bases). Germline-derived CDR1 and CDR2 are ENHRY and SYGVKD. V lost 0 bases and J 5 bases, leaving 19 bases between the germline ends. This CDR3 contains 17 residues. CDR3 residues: CAISESPSGGDEETQYF. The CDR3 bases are TGTGCCATCAGTGAGTCGCCCTCCGGGGGTGATGAGGAGACCCAGTACTTC.

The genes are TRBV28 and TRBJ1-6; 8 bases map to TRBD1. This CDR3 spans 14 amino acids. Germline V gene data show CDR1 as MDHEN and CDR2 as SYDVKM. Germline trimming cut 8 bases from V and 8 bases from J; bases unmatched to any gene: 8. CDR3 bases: TGTGCCAGCGTCGAGAACAGGGGGGATTCACCCCTCCACTTT. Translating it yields CASVENRGDSPLHF. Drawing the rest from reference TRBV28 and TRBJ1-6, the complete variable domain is DVKVTQSSRYLVKRTGEKVFLECVQDMDHENMFWYRQDPGLGLRLIYFSYDVKMKEKGDIPEGYSVSREKKERFSLILESASTNQTSMYLCASVENRGDSPLHFGNGTRLTVT.

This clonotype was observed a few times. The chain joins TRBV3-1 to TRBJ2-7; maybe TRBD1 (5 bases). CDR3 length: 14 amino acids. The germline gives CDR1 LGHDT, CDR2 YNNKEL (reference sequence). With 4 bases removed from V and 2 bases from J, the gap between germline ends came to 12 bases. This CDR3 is CASSRVDSPYEQYF. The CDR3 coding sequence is TGTGCCAGCAGCCGAGTCGACAGTCCCTACGAGCAGTACTTC.

The CDR3 sequence: CASRLGTGELFF. The CDR3 nucleotides are TGTGCCAGCAGGTTGGGGACCGGGGAGCTGTTTTTT. The gene calls are TRBV13 and TRBJ2-2, with D unresolved. Trimming stripped 6 bases from V and 5 bases from J, with 7 bases between. Germline V gene lookup returns CDR1 PRHDT and CDR2 FYEKMQ (reference sequence). The CDR3 totals 12 residues.

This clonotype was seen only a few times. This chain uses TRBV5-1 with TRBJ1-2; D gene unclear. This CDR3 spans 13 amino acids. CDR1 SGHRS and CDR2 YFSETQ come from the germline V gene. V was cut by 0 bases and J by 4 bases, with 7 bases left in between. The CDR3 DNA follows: TGCGCCAGCAGCTTGGATTTGGTCTATGGCTACACCTTC. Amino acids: CASSLDLVYGYTF.

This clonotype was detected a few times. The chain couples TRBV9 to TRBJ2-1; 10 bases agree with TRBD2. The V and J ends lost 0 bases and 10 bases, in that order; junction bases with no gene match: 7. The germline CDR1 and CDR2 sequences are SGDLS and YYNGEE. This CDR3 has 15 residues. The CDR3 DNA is TGTGCCAGCAGCGTAGGGGGACTAGCGATCGGGGAGCAGTTCTTC. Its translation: CASSVGGLAIGEQFF.

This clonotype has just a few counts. The CDR3 spells CASTPGRTSMNTEAFF. CDR3 DNA: TGTGCCAGCACCCCCGGACGGACTTCCATGAACACTGAAGCTTTCTTT. The gene calls are TRBV6-1 and TRBJ1-1; D call uncertain. The CDR3 length is 16 residues. CDR1 is MNHNS, CDR2 SASEGT, per germline. Trimming took off 7 bases at V and 0 bases at J, with 18 bases between the two ends.